This T cell receptor (beta chain) was identified during a study of tumor and adjacent non-tumor tissue in lung cancer. This sample's RNA came from whole unsorted tissue. The normal lung tissue was taken more than 3 cm from the tumor edge. In regard to this clonotype: Its specificity is not known.

Findings and limits, study-wide: Compared with tumor, normal lung showed significantly lower TCR diversity. Tumor TCR diversity, when higher, was linked to shorter survival.

A modified ARM-PCR protocol with three rounds of nested PCR amplified TCRbeta. TCRdb re-derived calls from the multiplex PCR reads in MiXCR, one entry per CDR3 protein. The sample holds some 100,000 distinct CDR3 sequences, around three quarters seen once. Input material: distant non-tumor lung tissue. This clonotype originated in a man in his fifties or sixties with small cell lung cancer.

The CDR3 DNA reads TGCAGTGCCGCTATAGGGGAGAAAGCCTCTAATGAGCAGTTCTTC. Translated, it gives CSAAIGEKASNEQFF. The V and J genes are TRBV20-1 and TRBJ2-1; D possibly uses TRBD1 or TRBD2 (5 bases each). Looked up from germline, CDR1 is DFQATT and CDR2 is SNEGSKA (reference sequence). The CDR3 length is 15 residues. V was cut by 6 bases and J by 7 bases, with 22 bases left in between.